A single sample is the source of the 10 T cell receptor beta chains below, sequenced in a study of T cells after yellow fever vaccination. TCRdb independently ran MiXCR on the 5' RACE reads; one entry per CDR3 protein. Counted here are 300,000 to 350,000 distinct CDR3 sequences, 7% to 9% occurring once; the ten biggest clones make up approximately 15%. The sequenced sample was PBMCs, obtained roughly 45 days after the first yellow fever vaccination. Receptors were obtained from a man younger than 35 who received the YFV17D yellow fever vaccine.

As for this clonotype: A read error is possible here, since a much larger clone lies one base away. DNA of the CDR3: TGTGCCGGCAGCTTTAGCGGGGAGGGAAGTTATACGCAGTATTTT. The encoded protein is CAGSFSGEGSYTQYF. The chain uses TRBV7-3 and TRBJ2-3, with 8 nucleotides matching TRBD2. CDR1 is SGHTA, CDR2 FQGTGA, per germline. This CDR3 has 15 amino acids.

This chain connects TRBV5-1 to TRBJ2-3; TRBD2 matches at 8 bases. CDR3 length equals 16 residues. Losses at the gene ends were 5 bases for V and 2 bases for J; bases not matched to a gene: 10. Germline V gene data show CDR1 as SGHRS and CDR2 as YFSETQ. The CDR3 is CASRPRGDTYTDTQYF. The CDR3 region has the DNA TGCGCCAGCAGGCCGCGGGGGGATACGTACACAGATACGCAGTATTTT. The full variable domain, in which reference TRBV5-1 and TRBJ2-3 provide the parts outside the CDR3, is KAGVTQTPRYLIKTRGQQVTLSCSPISGHRSVSWYQQTPGQGLQFLFEYFSETQRNKGNFPGRFSGRQFSNSRSEMNVSTLELGDSALYLCASRPRGDTYTDTQYFGPGTRLTVL.

This clonotype showed up many times. This chain joins TRBV4-2 and TRBJ2-1; possible D gene TRBD2, 5 bases. Trimming left V 4 bases short and J 4 bases short, with 11 bases between. Germline V gives CDR1 LGHNA, CDR2 YNFKEQ. The CDR3 consists of 14 residues. Here the CDR3 reads CASSLRSEYNEQFF. The CDR3 DNA sequence: TGTGCCAGCAGCCTACGTAGCGAGTACAATGAGCAGTTCTTC.

The chain combines TRBV7-9 with TRBJ2-1, with D uncertain. Trimming stripped 8 bases from V and 5 bases from J, with 4 bases between. Germline V gene sequence: CDR1 SEHNR, CDR2 FQNEAQ (reference sequence). This CDR3 is 10 amino acids long. This CDR3 reads CASANNEQFF. The CDR3 DNA is TGTGCCAGCGCCAACAATGAGCAGTTCTTC.

This clonotype was recorded a few times. The V and J genes are TRBV7-2 and TRBJ2-7; TRBD2 is a possible D gene (6 bases). V dropped 5 bases and J dropped 6 bases, with 14 bases sitting between them. The germline CDR1 and CDR2 sequences are SGHTA and FQGNSA. The CDR3 totals 13 residues. The CDR3 spells CASSPRRELEQYF. In DNA, the CDR3 is TGTGCCAGCAGCCCCCGGAGGGAGCTCGAGCAGTACTTC.

This clonotype was recorded at least ten times. J is TRBJ2-5 and V is TRBV7-2; 8 bases match TRBD2. V shed 7 bases, J shed 6 bases, and the junction held 10 bases outside the gene matches. This CDR3 is 14 amino acids long. Germline CDR1 and CDR2: SGHTA and FQGNSA. CDR3 region: CASMRAGGIQTQYF. The CDR3 nucleotides are TGTGCCAGCATGCGTGCGGGGGGTATCCAGACCCAGTACTTC. Full variable domain (rest looked up from reference TRBV7-2 and TRBJ2-5): GAGVSQSPSNKVTEKGKDVELRCDPISGHTALYWYRQSLGQGLEFLIYFQGNSAPDKSGLPSDRFSAERTGGSVSTLTIQRTQQEDSAVYLCASMRAGGIQTQYFGPGTRLLVL.

This clonotype appeared a few times. The chain combines TRBV30 with TRBJ2-6; the D gene is possibly TRBD1 (5 bases). Germline V gene data show CDR1 as GTSNPN and CDR2 as SVGIG (reference sequence). V dropped 0 bases and J dropped 0 bases, with 9 bases sitting between them. The CDR3 sequence is 16 residues long. The CDR3 protein is CAWSVGVYSGANVLTF. In DNA, the CDR3 is TGTGCCTGGAGTGTAGGGGTATACTCTGGGGCCAACGTCCTGACTTTC.

The chain employs TRBV24-1 and TRBJ2-2, with a weak D call TRBD1 (7 bases). The CDR3 is 14 residues long. Trimming took off 8 bases at V and 4 bases at J, with 13 bases between the two ends. The germline V gene has CDR1 KGHDR and CDR2 SFDVKD. CDR3: CATTGGRGTGELFF. For the CDR3, the DNA is TGTGCCACCACAGGGGGGAGAGGCACCGGGGAGCTGTTTTTT.

This clonotype was picked up many times. The chain joins TRBV10-3 to TRBJ1-1; a weak D match, TRBD1 (6 bases). The CDR3 sequence is 12 residues long. V was trimmed by 9 bases and J by 4 bases, leaving 12 bases between them. In germline, CDR1 is ENHRY, CDR2 SYGVKD. This CDR3 is CAIKDSRTEAFF. The CDR3 DNA sequence: TGTGCCATTAAGGACAGCCGCACTGAAGCTTTCTTT.

This clonotype was seen only a few times. The chain is built from TRBV6-1 and TRBJ1-2; D perhaps matches TRBD1 (6 bases). The CDR3 loop spans 14 amino acids. Per germline, CDR1 MNHNS and CDR2 SASEGT. The V end was cut by 7 bases, the J end by 8 bases, with 20 bases between. The CDR3 spells CASTQRGAGGGYTF. The CDR3 region has the DNA TGTGCCAGCACTCAGCGGGGGGCCGGGGGCGGCTACACCTTC.